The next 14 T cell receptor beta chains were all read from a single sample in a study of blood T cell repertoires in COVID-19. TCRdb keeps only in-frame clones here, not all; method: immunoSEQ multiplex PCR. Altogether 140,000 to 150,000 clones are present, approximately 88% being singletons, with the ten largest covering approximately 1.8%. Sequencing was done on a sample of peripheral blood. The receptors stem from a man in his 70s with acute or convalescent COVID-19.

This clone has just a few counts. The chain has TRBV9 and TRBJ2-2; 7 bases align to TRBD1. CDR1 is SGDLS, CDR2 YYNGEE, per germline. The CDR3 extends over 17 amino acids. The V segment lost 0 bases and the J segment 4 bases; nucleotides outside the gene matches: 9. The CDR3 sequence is CASSVAQTGALTGELFF. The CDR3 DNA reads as TGTGCCAGCAGCGTAGCCCAAACAGGGGCCCTCACCGGGGAGCTGTTTTTT.

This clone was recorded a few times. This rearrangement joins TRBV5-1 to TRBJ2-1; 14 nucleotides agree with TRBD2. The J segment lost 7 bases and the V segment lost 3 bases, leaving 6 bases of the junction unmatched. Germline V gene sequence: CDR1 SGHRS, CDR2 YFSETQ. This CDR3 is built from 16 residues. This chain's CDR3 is CASSWSGTSGSNEQFF. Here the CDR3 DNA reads TGCGCCAGCAGCTGGTCCGGGACTAGCGGGAGTAATGAGCAGTTCTTC.

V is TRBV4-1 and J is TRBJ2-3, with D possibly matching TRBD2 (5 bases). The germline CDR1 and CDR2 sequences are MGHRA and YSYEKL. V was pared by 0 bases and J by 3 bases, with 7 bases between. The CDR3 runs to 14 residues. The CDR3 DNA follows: TGCGCCAGCAGCCAAGAAACTAGGACAGATACGCAGTATTTT. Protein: CASSQETRTDTQYF.

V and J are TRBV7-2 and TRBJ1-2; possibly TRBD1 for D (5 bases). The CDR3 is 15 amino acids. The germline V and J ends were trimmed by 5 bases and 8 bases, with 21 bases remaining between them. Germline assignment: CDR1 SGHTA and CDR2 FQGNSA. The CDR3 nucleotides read TGTGCCAGCAGCACCATCATCGGGAGGGGAGGAGGCTACACCTTC. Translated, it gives CASSTIIGRGGGYTF.

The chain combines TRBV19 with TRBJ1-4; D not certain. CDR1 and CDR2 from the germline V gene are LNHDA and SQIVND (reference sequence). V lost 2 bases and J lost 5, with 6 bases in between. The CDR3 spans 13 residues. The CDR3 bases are TGTGCCAGTAGTATAAGCAGGAATGAAAAACTGTTTTTT. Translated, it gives CASSISRNEKLFF.

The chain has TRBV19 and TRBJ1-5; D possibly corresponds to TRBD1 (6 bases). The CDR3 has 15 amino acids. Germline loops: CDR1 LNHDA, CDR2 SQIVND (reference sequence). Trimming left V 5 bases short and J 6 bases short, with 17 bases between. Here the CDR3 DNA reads TGTGCCAGTAGTGGATTCAGTAGGGGGACTCAGCCCCAGCATTTT. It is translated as CASSGFSRGTQPQHF.

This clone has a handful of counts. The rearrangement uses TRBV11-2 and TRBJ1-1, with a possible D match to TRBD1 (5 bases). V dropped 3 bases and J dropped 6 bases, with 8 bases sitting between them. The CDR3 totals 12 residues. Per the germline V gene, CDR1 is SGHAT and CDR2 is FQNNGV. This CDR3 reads CASSFGDSEAFF. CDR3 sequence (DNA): TGTGCCAGCAGCTTCGGGGACTCTGAAGCTTTCTTT. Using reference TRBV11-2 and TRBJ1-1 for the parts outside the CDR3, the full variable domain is EAGVAQSPRYKIIEKRQSVAFWCNPISGHATLYWYQQILGQGPKLLIQFQNNGVVDDSQLPKDRFSAERLKGVDSTLKIQPAKLEDSAVYLCASSFGDSEAFFGQGTRLTVV.

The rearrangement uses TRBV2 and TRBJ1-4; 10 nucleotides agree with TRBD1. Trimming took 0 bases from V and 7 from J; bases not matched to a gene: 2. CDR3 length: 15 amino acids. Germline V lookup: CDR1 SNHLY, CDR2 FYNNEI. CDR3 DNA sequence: TGTGCCAGCAGTGAAGCCGGGACAGGGGTTGAAAAACTGTTTTTT. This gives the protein CASSEAGTGVEKLFF.

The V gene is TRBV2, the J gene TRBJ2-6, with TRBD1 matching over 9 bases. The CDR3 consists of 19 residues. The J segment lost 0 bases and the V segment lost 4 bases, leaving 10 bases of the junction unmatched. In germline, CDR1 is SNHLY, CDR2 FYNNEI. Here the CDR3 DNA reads TGTGCCAGCAGTGGGACAGGGGCGTTAGTTTCCTCTGGGGCCAACGTCCTGACTTTC. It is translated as CASSGTGALVSSGANVLTF.

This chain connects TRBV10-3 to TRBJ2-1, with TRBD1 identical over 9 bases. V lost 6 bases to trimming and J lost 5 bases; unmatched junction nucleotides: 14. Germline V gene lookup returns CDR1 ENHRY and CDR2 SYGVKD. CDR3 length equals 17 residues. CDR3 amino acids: CAIRTEMGQGKNNEQFF. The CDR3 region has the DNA TGTGCCATCAGGACTGAAATGGGACAGGGAAAAAACAATGAGCAGTTCTTC.

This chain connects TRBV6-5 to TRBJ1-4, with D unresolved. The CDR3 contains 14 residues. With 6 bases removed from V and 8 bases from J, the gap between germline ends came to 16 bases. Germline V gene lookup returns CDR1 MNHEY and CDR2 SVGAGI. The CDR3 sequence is CASSARGQGEKLFF. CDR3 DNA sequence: TGTGCCAGCAGCGCCAGAGGGCAAGGCGAAAAACTGTTTTTT.

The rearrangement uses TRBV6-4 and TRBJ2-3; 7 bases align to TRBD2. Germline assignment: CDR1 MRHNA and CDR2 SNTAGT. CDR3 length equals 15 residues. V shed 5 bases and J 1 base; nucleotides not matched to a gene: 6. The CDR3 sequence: CASSRAGTGTDTQYF. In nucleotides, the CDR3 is TGTGCCAGCAGTCGAGCGGGGACTGGCACAGATACGCAGTATTTT.

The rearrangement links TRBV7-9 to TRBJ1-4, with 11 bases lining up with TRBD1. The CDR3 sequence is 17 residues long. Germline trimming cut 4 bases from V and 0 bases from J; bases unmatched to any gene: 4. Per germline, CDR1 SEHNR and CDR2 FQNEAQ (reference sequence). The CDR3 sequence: CASSSRDRGTTNEKLFF. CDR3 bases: TGTGCCAGCAGCTCCCGGGACAGGGGGACAACTAATGAAAAACTGTTTTTT.

As DNA, the CDR3 is TGTGCCAGCAGCCTAGACATTTCCAATGAAAAACTGTTTTTT. It specifies CASSLDISNEKLFF. The V call is TRBV7-8, the J call TRBJ1-4; D remains unclear. CDR3 length equals 14 residues. V was trimmed by 5 bases and J by 5 bases, leaving 12 bases between them. CDR1 and CDR2 (germline): SGHVS, FQNEAQ.